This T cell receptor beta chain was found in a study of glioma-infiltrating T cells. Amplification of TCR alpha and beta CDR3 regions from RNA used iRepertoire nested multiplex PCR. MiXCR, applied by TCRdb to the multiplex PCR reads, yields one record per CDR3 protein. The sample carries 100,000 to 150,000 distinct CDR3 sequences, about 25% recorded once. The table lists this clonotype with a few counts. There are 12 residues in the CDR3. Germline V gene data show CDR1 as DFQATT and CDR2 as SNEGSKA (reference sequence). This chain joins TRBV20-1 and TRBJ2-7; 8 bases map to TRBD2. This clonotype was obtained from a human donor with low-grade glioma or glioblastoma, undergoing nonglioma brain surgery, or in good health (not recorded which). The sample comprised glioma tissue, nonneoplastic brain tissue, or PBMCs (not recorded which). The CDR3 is CTVSGGPHEQYV. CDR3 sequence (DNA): TGCACCGTTTCGGGGGGGCCCCACGAGCAGTACGTC.